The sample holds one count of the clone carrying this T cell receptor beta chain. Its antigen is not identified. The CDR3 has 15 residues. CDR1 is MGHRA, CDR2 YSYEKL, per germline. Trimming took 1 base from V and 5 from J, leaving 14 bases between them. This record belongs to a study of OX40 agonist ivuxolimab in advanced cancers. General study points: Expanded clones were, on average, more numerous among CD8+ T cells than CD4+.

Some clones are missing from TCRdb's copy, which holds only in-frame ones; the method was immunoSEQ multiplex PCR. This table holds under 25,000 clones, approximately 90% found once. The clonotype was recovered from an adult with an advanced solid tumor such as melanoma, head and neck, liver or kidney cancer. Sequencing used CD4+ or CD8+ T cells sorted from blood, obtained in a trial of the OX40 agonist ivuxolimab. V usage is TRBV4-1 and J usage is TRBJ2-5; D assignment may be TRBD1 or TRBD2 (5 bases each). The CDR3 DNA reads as TGCGCCAGCAGCCAAGGCGAGGGGCGCCGGGAGACCCAGTACTTC. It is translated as CASSQGEGRRETQYF.